These 5 T cell receptor beta chains were all obtained from the same sample, sequenced in a study of OX40 agonist ivuxolimab in advanced cancers. Method: immunoSEQ multiplex PCR; TCRdb's copy keeps in-frame clones and lacks some. Of about 150,000 clones in the sample, approximately 94% were seen once. Sequencing used CD4+ or CD8+ T cells sorted from blood, obtained in a trial of the OX40 agonist ivuxolimab. These receptors were collected from an adult with an advanced solid tumor such as melanoma, head and neck, liver or kidney cancer.

The chain combines TRBV5-1 with TRBJ2-7; D remains ambiguous. CDR3 length: 14 amino acids. Germline V CDR1 and CDR2: SGHRS, YFSETQ. Deletions cut 1 base from V and 3 bases from J, with 11 bases between. The CDR3 sequence: CASSLRRQDYEQYF. The CDR3 DNA follows: TGCGCCAGCAGCTTGAGGCGCCAGGACTACGAGCAGTACTTC.

The V gene is TRBV5-5, the J gene TRBJ2-1; 14 nucleotides align to TRBD2. Trimming at V came to 0 bases and at J to 0 bases, leaving 2 bases not matched to a gene. CDR1 is SGHKS, CDR2 YYEKEE, per germline (reference sequence). This CDR3 is built from 18 residues. The CDR3 spells CASSLGLAGGTSYNEQFF. CDR3 bases: TGTGCCAGCAGCTTGGGACTAGCGGGAGGGACCTCCTACAATGAGCAGTTCTTC.

The chain recombines TRBV4-1 with TRBJ2-3; D is perhaps TRBD1 or TRBD2 (5 bases each). The CDR3 runs to 17 residues. The V end lost 2 bases, the J end lost 2 bases, and 17 bases lay between the germline ends. Germline-derived CDR1 and CDR2 are MGHRA and YSYEKL. The CDR3 sequence is CASSQRSFRENTDTQYF. CDR3 DNA: TGCGCCAGCAGCCAACGTTCGTTCAGGGAGAACACAGATACGCAGTATTTT.

The CDR3 DNA sequence: TGTGCCAGCAAGCCGTGGCAGGGAGACTATGGCTACACCTTC. Translation: CASKPWQGDYGYTF. J is TRBJ1-2 and V is TRBV5-8; the D gene is possibly TRBD1 (5 bases). Germline V gives CDR1 SGHTS, CDR2 YDEGEE. V shed 6 bases and J shed 3 bases, with 15 bases lying between them. CDR3 length equals 14 residues. Based on the CDR3 plus reference TRBV5-8 and TRBJ1-2, the full variable domain is EAGVTQSPTHLIKTRGQQATLRCSPISGHTSVYWYQQALGLGLQFLLWYDEGEERNRGNFPPRFSGRQFPNYSSELNVNALELEDSALYLCASKPWQGDYGYTFGSGTRLTVV.

The chain uses TRBV7-2 and TRBJ2-7; D perhaps matches TRBD2 (6 bases). Trimming stripped 5 bases from V and 3 bases from J, with 14 bases between. The length of the CDR3 is 14 residues. Germline V gene lookup returns CDR1 SGHTA and CDR2 FQGNSA. The CDR3 bases are TGTGCCAGCAGCCCTCGGGACTCGGTCTACGAGCAGTACTTC. Encoded protein: CASSPRDSVYEQYF.